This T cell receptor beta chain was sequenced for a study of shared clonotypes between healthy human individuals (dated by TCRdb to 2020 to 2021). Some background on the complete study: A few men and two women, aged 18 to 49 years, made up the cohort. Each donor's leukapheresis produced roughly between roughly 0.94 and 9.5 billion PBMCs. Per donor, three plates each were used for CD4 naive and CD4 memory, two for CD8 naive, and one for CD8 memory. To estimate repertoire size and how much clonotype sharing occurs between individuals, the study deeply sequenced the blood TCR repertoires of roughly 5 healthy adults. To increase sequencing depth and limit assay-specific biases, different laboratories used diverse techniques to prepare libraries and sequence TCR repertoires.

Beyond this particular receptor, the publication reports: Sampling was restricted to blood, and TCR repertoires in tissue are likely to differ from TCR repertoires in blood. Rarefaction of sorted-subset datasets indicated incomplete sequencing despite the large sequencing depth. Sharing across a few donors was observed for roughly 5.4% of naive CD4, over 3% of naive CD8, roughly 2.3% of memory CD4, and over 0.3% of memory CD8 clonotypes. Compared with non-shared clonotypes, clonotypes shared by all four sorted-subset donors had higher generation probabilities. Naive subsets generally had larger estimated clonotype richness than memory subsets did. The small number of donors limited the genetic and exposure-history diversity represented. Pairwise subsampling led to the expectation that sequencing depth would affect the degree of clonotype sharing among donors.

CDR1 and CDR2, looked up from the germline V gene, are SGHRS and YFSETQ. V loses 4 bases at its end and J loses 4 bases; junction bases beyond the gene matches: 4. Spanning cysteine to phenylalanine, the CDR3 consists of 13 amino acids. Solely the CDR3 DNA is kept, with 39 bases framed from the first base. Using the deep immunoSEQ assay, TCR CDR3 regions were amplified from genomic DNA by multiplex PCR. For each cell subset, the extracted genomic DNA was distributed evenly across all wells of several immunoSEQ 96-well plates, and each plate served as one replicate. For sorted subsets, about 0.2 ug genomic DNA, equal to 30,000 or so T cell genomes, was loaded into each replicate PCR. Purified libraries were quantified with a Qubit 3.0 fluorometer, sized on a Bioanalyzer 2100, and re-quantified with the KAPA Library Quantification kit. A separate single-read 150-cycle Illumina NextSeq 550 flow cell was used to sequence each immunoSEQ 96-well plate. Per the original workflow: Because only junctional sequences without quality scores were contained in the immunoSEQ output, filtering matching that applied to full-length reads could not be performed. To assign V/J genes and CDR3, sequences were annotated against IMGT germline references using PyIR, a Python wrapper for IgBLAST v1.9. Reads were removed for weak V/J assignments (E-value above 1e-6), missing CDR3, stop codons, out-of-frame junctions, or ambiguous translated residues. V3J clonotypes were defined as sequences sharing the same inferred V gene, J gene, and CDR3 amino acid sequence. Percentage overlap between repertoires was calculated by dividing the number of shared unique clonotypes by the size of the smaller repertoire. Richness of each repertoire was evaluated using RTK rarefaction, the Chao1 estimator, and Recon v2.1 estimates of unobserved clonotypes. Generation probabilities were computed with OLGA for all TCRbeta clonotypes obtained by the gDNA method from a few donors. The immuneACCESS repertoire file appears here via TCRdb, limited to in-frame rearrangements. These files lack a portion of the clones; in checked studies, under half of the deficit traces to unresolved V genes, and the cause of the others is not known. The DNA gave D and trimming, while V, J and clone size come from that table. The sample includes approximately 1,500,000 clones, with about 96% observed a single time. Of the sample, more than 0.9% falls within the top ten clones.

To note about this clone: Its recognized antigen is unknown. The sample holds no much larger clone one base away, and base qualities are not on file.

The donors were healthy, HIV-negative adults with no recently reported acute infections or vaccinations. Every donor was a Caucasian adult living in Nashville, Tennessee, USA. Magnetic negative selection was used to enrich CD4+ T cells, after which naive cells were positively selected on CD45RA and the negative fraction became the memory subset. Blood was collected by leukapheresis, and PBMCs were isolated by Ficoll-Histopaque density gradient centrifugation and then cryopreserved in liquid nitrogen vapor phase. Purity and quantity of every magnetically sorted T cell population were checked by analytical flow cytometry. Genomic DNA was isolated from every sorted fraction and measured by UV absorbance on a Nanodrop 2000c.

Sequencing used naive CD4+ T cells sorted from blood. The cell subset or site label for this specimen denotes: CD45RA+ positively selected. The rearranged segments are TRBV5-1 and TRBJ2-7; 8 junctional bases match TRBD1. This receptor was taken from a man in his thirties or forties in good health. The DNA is TGCGCCAGCAGCAAGGACAGGGAATACGAGCAGTACTTC. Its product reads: CASSKDREYEQYF.